This TCR beta chain was sequenced during a study of blood T cell dynamics during melanoma immunotherapy. Study summary: Metastatic melanoma patients received first-line pembrolizumab or nivolumab plus ipilimumab.

This clone was counted between two and nine times. Time point of the sample: week 3, after first cycle of checkpoint inhibitor. Apart from a couple of fast progressors, RECIST 1.1 response was judged 12 weeks post-infusion. A fixed DNA input of 350 ng was used per bulk PBMC sample. The assay was immunoSEQ multiplex PCR, and TCRdb's table has in-frame clones only and misses some. The repertoire holds about 7,800 clones, with 70% to 90% as singletons. V lost 8 bases, J lost 7 bases, and 21 bases lay in between. The germline CDR1 and CDR2 sequences are GTSNPN and SVGIG (reference sequence). The CDR3 runs 13 residues.

The receptor was derived from a human donor with melanoma. Sequences were derived from blood, sampled from a patient treated with checkpoint blockade. The chain links TRBV30 to TRBJ2-7, with D possibly TRBD1 on 5 matching bases. CDR3 nucleotide sequence: TGTGCCGTACAGACAGATGTCCATCGTGAGCAGTACTTC. Its protein product is CAVQTDVHREQYF.